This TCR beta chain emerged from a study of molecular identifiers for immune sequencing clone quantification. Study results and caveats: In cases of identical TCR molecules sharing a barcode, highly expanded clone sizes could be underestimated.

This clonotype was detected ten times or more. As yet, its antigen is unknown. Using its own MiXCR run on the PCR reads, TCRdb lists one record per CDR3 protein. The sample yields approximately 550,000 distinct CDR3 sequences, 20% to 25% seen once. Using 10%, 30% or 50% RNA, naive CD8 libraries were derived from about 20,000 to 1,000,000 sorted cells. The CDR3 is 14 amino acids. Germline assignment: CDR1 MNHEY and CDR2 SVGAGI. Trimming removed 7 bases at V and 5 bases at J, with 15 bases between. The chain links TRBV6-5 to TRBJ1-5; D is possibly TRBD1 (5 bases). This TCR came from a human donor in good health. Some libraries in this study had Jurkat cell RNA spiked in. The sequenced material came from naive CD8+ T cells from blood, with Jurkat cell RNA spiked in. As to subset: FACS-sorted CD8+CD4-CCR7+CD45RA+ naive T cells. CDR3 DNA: TGTGCCAGCACCCAGGTGCAGGGAGATCAGCCCCAGCATTTT. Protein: CASTQVQGDQPQHF.